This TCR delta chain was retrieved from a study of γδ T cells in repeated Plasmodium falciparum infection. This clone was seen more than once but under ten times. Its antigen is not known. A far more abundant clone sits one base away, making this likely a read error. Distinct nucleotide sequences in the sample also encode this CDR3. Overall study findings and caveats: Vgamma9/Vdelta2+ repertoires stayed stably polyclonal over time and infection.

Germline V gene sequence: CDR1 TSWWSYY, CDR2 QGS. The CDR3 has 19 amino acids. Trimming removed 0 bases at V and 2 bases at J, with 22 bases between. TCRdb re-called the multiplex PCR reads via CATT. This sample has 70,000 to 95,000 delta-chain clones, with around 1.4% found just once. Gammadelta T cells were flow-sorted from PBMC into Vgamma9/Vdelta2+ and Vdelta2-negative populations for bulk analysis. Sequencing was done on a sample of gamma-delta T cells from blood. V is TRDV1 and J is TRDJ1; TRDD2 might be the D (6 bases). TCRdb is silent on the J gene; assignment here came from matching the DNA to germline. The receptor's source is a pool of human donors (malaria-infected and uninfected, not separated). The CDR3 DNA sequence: TGTGCTCTTGGGGAACTTGTACTTCCTCCCGGATGGAATACCGATAAACTCATCTTT. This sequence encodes CALGELVLPPGWNTDKLIF.